One sample yielded the 26 T cell receptor beta chains listed below, sequenced in a study of T cell responses to AZD1222 COVID-19 vaccine. Clones were read by immunoSEQ multiplex PCR, and TCRdb kept only the in-frame ones, dropping some. The sample lists tens of thousands of clones; about 88% were seen once. The sequencing here drew on peripheral blood, taken 28 days after the second AZD1222 dose. The receptors originated from an adult who received the AZD1222 COVID-19 vaccine.

This clone was seen a handful of times. The rearrangement joins TRBV5-1 to TRBJ1-1, with no clear D. The CDR3 loop spans 14 amino acids. Trimming took 1 base from V and 5 from J, leaving 12 bases between them. The germline gives CDR1 SGHRS, CDR2 YFSETQ. Here the CDR3 DNA reads TGCGCCAGCAGCTTGCGGGGAGGGTGGACTGAAGCTTTCTTT. Translated, it gives CASSLRGGWTEAFF.

The rearrangement joins TRBV12-3 or TRBV12-4 to TRBJ1-1; D might be TRBD1 (5 bases). Trimming pared 0 bases from V and 6 bases from J, leaving 8 bases between. CDR3 length: 13 residues. The CDR3 sequence: CASSLAPRAEAFF. CDR3 in DNA: TGTGCCAGCAGTTTAGCCCCCAGGGCTGAAGCTTTCTTT.

This clone was seen a few times. This chain connects TRBV3-1 (or the pseudogene TRBV3-2) to TRBJ2-7; D gene ambiguous. Germline CDR1 and CDR2: LGHDT and YNNKEL (reference sequence). V shed 0 bases and J shed 6 bases, with 12 bases lying between them. The CDR3 totals 14 residues. The CDR3 is CASSQELASREQYF. The CDR3 DNA reads as TGTGCCAGCAGCCAAGAGTTGGCTAGTCGCGAGCAGTACTTC.

This sequence joins TRBV5-1 and TRBJ2-7; weak D call: TRBD2 (5 bases). CDR1 is SGHRS and CDR2 is YFSETQ in the germline V gene. The CDR3 covers 15 residues. Between the trimmed V and J ends, which lost 2 bases and 3 bases, there was a span of 15 bases. CDR3 in DNA: TGCGCCAGCAGCTTATGGAAAGAGGGAAGCTACGAGCAGTACTTC. It is translated as CASSLWKEGSYEQYF. Full variable domain (remainder filled in from reference TRBV5-1 and TRBJ2-7): KAGVTQTPRYLIKTRGQQVTLSCSPISGHRSVSWYQQTPGQGLQFLFEYFSETQRNKGNFPGRFSGRQFSNSRSEMNVSTLELGDSALYLCASSLWKEGSYEQYFGPGTRLTVT.

The chain carries TRBV5-1 and TRBJ2-1, with D possibly being TRBD1 (5 bases). V was cut by 4 bases and J by 0 bases, with 8 bases left in between. Germline V CDR1 and CDR2: SGHRS, YFSETQ. The CDR3 has 14 amino acids. The CDR3 sequence: CASSKGSSYNEQFF. In DNA form, the CDR3 reads TGCGCCAGCAGCAAGGGGTCCTCCTACAATGAGCAGTTCTTC.

This sequence joins TRBV9 and TRBJ1-1, with no clear D. Trimming stripped 0 bases from V and 0 bases from J, with 9 bases between. The germline V gene has CDR1 SGDLS and CDR2 YYNGEE. The CDR3 loop spans 15 amino acids. The CDR3 loop is CASSVDSRLNTEAFF. DNA of the CDR3: TGTGCCAGCAGCGTAGATTCCAGATTGAACACTGAAGCTTTCTTT. Variable domain in full (rest from reference TRBV9 and TRBJ1-1): DSGVTQTPKHLITATGQRVTLRCSPRSGDLSVYWYQQSLDQGLQFLIQYYNGEERAKGNILERFSAQQFPDLHSELNLSSLELGDSALYFCASSVDSRLNTEAFFGQGTRLTVV.

The J gene is TRBJ1-5, the V gene TRBV6-5, with D unresolved. Germline CDR1 and CDR2: MNHEY and SVGAGI. This CDR3 region has 13 residues. Trimming removed 6 bases at V and 6 bases at J, with 12 bases between. This chain's CDR3 is CASSNSEGQPQHF. CDR3 nucleotides: TGTGCCAGCAGCAACAGTGAAGGTCAGCCCCAGCATTTT.

The chain recombines TRBV6-4 with TRBJ2-1; TRBD2 might be the D (6 bases). V lost 6 bases and J 10 bases, leaving 16 bases between the germline ends. From germline, CDR1 is MRHNA and CDR2 SNTAGT. The CDR3 spans 13 residues. For the CDR3, the DNA is TGTGCCAGCAGCGACCGGGTGGCGGGAGAGCAGTTCTTC. Translated: CASSDRVAGEQFF.

The chain employs TRBV7-8 and TRBJ1-5; D ambiguous. This CDR3 region has 13 residues. V was pared by 1 base and J by 4 bases, with 5 bases between. Germline-derived CDR1 and CDR2 are SGHVS and FQNEAQ. Here the CDR3 DNA reads TGTGCCAGCAGCTTAGGGCCAAATCAGCCCCAGCATTTT. Translation gives CASSLGPNQPQHF.

A few counts support this clone. The chain joins TRBV7-9 to TRBJ2-2; 11 bases match TRBD2. The CDR3 loop spans 16 amino acids. Germline loops: CDR1 SEHNR, CDR2 FQNEAQ (reference sequence). Unmatched junction bases numbered 3, after V lost 4 bases and J lost 2 bases. CDR3 in amino acids: CASSSGLAVNTGELFF. In nucleotides, the CDR3 is TGTGCCAGCAGCTCGGGACTAGCGGTAAACACCGGGGAGCTGTTTTTT.

This clone was detected only a few times. The V gene is TRBV5-1, the J gene TRBJ1-1; a weak D match, TRBD1 (5 bases). From germline, CDR1 is SGHRS and CDR2 YFSETQ. The germline V and J ends were trimmed by 3 bases and 1 base, with 13 bases remaining between them. This CDR3 has 15 amino acids. The CDR3 sequence is CASSSKTEGNTEAFF. CDR3 nucleotide sequence: TGCGCCAGCAGCTCCAAGACAGAGGGGAACACTGAAGCTTTCTTT.

This clone occurred once. The chain uses TRBV11-2 and TRBJ1-6, with D hard to call. V was pared by 1 base and J by 5 bases, with 12 bases between. The CDR3 contains 16 residues. Germline V gene lookup returns CDR1 SGHAT and CDR2 FQNNGV. CDR3 coding DNA: TGTGCCAGCAGCTTAGTGGGCAGGAGCCATAATTCACCCCTCCACTTT. Translating gives CASSLVGRSHNSPLHF.

This chain uses TRBV6-2 or TRBV6-3 with TRBJ1-4; no firm D call. CDR3 size: 14 residues. Deletions cut 3 bases from V and 5 bases from J, with 10 bases between. Germline CDR1 is MNHEY and CDR2 is SVGEGT. DNA for the CDR3: TGTGCCAGCAGTTATCAGGACGTGAATGAAAAACTGTTTTTT. It specifies CASSYQDVNEKLFF.

The chain recombines TRBV19 with TRBJ1-2; D possibly corresponds to TRBD1 (5 bases). V lost 4 bases and J lost 2, with 8 bases in between. This CDR3 has 13 amino acids. The V gene's germline CDR1 is LNHDA and CDR2 SQIVND (reference sequence). The CDR3 reads CASSTPGNYGYTF. The CDR3 DNA sequence: TGTGCCAGTAGTACCCCAGGGAACTATGGCTACACCTTC. The full variable domain, its missing parts supplied by reference TRBV19 and TRBJ1-2, is DGGITQSPKYLFRKEGQNVTLSCEQNLNHDAMYWYRQDPGQGLRLIYYSQIVNDFQKGDIAEGYSVSREKKESFPLTVTSAQKNPTAFYLCASSTPGNYGYTFGSGTRLTVV.

The chain is built from TRBV27 and TRBJ2-3; 8 positions agree with TRBD2. CDR3 size: 16 residues. Trimming cost V 1 base and J 2 bases; bases outside gene matches: 5. The germline V gene encodes CDR1 MNHEY and CDR2 SMNVEV (reference sequence). As DNA, the CDR3 is TGTGCCAGCAGTTTATTGACTAGCGAGAACACAGATACGCAGTATTTT. Translated: CASSLLTSENTDTQYF.

This chain connects TRBV24-1 to TRBJ2-5; no reliable D call. V dropped 6 bases and J dropped 8 bases, with 15 bases sitting between them. The CDR3 contains 13 residues. The germline V gene encodes CDR1 KGHDR and CDR2 SFDVKD. CDR3 nucleotide sequence: TGTGCCACCAGTTTATCCGCATCCGGTACCCAGTACTTC. Translating it yields CATSLSASGTQYF.

The chain is built from TRBV28 and TRBJ1-3; 7 bases are shared with TRBD1. In germline, CDR1 is MDHEN, CDR2 SYDVKM. The CDR3 length is 15 residues. With V trimmed by 8 bases and J by 7 bases, 14 bases remained unmatched. CDR3 protein: CASGNPGTARNTIYF. CDR3 in DNA: TGTGCCAGCGGAAACCCCGGGACAGCTAGGAACACCATATATTTT.

The chain joins TRBV9 to TRBJ2-1; D is ambiguous. CDR1 is SGDLS, CDR2 YYNGEE, per germline. This CDR3 spans 14 amino acids. V was cut by 0 bases and J by 7 bases, with 11 bases left in between. The CDR3 loop reads CASSVGRVGNEQFF. The CDR3 bases are TGTGCCAGCAGCGTAGGCCGTGTCGGGAATGAGCAGTTCTTC.

The chain couples TRBV6-2 or TRBV6-3 to TRBJ1-1, with 8 bases fitting TRBD1. Per the germline V gene, CDR1 is MNHEY and CDR2 is SVGEGT. V dropped 4 bases and J dropped 6; count of bases not matched to a gene: 7. This CDR3 is 14 amino acids long. This CDR3 is CASSFERQGPEAFF. The CDR3 DNA reads TGTGCCAGCAGTTTCGAAAGACAGGGGCCTGAAGCTTTCTTT.

The chain carries TRBV6-5 and TRBJ2-1; 8 bases fit TRBD1. The CDR3 has 16 residues. Germline lookup yields CDR1 MNHEY and CDR2 SVGAGI. The junction had 7 bases not matched to a gene; V was cut back by 0 bases and J by 6 bases. CDR3 sequence: CASSYSRGRMGNEQFF. CDR3 coding DNA: TGTGCCAGCAGTTACTCCAGGGGGCGAATGGGCAATGAGCAGTTCTTC.

This chain joins TRBV5-5 and TRBJ2-7; no clear D. This CDR3 is 14 amino acids long. Germline assignment: CDR1 SGHKS and CDR2 YYEKEE (reference sequence). Trimming cost V 1 base and J 3 bases, with 11 bases left between them. CDR3 region: CASSLFLTDYEQYF. CDR3 coding DNA: TGTGCCAGCAGCTTGTTCTTGACTGACTACGAGCAGTACTTC.

V is TRBV11-2 and J is TRBJ2-1; D is perhaps TRBD2 (5 bases). The CDR3 consists of 15 residues. Germline V gene data show CDR1 as SGHAT and CDR2 as FQNNGV. The germline V and J ends were trimmed by 6 bases and 0 bases, with 12 bases remaining between them. The CDR3 spells CASRHLEGSYNEQFF. CDR3 nucleotides: TGTGCCAGCAGACACCTAGAGGGCTCCTACAATGAGCAGTTCTTC.

The gene calls are TRBV27 and TRBJ2-7; D uncertain. Germline V gives CDR1 MNHEY, CDR2 SMNVEV (reference sequence). V was cut by 4 bases and J by 0 bases, with 10 bases left in between. The CDR3 runs 14 residues. DNA for the CDR3: TGTGCCAGCAGTTGGACCGGAAGCTCCTACGAGCAGTACTTC. Translated, it gives CASSWTGSSYEQYF.

CDR3 sequence: CASSLAASYNEQFF. DNA for the CDR3: TGTGCCAGCAGTCTAGCGGCCTCCTACAATGAGCAGTTCTTC. J is TRBJ2-1 and V is TRBV6-5; 7 positions match TRBD2. CDR3 length: 14 residues. In germline, CDR1 is MNHEY, CDR2 SVGAGI. After removal of 5 bases from V and 0 bases from J, the junction contained 1 base not matched to a gene.

This clone was recorded a few times. The V call is TRBV9, the J call TRBJ2-1, with TRBD1 matching over 9 bases. CDR1 and CDR2 from the germline V gene are SGDLS and YYNGEE. The CDR3 has 18 residues. V lost 0 bases to trimming and J lost 2 bases; unmatched junction nucleotides: 9. CDR3 loop: CASSVESTGGHTYNEQFF. CDR3 nucleotides: TGTGCCAGCAGCGTAGAATCGACAGGGGGGCACACCTACAATGAGCAGTTCTTC. Complete variable domain (other parts from reference TRBV9 and TRBJ2-1): DSGVTQTPKHLITATGQRVTLRCSPRSGDLSVYWYQQSLDQGLQFLIQYYNGEERAKGNILERFSAQQFPDLHSELNLSSLELGDSALYFCASSVESTGGHTYNEQFFGPGTRLTVL.

This clone was seen a single time. The chain employs TRBV5-1 and TRBJ1-1; perhaps TRBD1 as D (5 bases). The CDR3 is made up of 14 amino acids. Trimming shortened V by 3 bases and J by 1 base, and 10 bases separated the two germline ends. Looked up from germline, CDR1 is SGHRS and CDR2 is YFSETQ. CDR3 residues: CASSWGPTNTEAFF. In DNA, the CDR3 is TGCGCCAGCAGCTGGGGACCGACGAACACTGAAGCTTTCTTT.